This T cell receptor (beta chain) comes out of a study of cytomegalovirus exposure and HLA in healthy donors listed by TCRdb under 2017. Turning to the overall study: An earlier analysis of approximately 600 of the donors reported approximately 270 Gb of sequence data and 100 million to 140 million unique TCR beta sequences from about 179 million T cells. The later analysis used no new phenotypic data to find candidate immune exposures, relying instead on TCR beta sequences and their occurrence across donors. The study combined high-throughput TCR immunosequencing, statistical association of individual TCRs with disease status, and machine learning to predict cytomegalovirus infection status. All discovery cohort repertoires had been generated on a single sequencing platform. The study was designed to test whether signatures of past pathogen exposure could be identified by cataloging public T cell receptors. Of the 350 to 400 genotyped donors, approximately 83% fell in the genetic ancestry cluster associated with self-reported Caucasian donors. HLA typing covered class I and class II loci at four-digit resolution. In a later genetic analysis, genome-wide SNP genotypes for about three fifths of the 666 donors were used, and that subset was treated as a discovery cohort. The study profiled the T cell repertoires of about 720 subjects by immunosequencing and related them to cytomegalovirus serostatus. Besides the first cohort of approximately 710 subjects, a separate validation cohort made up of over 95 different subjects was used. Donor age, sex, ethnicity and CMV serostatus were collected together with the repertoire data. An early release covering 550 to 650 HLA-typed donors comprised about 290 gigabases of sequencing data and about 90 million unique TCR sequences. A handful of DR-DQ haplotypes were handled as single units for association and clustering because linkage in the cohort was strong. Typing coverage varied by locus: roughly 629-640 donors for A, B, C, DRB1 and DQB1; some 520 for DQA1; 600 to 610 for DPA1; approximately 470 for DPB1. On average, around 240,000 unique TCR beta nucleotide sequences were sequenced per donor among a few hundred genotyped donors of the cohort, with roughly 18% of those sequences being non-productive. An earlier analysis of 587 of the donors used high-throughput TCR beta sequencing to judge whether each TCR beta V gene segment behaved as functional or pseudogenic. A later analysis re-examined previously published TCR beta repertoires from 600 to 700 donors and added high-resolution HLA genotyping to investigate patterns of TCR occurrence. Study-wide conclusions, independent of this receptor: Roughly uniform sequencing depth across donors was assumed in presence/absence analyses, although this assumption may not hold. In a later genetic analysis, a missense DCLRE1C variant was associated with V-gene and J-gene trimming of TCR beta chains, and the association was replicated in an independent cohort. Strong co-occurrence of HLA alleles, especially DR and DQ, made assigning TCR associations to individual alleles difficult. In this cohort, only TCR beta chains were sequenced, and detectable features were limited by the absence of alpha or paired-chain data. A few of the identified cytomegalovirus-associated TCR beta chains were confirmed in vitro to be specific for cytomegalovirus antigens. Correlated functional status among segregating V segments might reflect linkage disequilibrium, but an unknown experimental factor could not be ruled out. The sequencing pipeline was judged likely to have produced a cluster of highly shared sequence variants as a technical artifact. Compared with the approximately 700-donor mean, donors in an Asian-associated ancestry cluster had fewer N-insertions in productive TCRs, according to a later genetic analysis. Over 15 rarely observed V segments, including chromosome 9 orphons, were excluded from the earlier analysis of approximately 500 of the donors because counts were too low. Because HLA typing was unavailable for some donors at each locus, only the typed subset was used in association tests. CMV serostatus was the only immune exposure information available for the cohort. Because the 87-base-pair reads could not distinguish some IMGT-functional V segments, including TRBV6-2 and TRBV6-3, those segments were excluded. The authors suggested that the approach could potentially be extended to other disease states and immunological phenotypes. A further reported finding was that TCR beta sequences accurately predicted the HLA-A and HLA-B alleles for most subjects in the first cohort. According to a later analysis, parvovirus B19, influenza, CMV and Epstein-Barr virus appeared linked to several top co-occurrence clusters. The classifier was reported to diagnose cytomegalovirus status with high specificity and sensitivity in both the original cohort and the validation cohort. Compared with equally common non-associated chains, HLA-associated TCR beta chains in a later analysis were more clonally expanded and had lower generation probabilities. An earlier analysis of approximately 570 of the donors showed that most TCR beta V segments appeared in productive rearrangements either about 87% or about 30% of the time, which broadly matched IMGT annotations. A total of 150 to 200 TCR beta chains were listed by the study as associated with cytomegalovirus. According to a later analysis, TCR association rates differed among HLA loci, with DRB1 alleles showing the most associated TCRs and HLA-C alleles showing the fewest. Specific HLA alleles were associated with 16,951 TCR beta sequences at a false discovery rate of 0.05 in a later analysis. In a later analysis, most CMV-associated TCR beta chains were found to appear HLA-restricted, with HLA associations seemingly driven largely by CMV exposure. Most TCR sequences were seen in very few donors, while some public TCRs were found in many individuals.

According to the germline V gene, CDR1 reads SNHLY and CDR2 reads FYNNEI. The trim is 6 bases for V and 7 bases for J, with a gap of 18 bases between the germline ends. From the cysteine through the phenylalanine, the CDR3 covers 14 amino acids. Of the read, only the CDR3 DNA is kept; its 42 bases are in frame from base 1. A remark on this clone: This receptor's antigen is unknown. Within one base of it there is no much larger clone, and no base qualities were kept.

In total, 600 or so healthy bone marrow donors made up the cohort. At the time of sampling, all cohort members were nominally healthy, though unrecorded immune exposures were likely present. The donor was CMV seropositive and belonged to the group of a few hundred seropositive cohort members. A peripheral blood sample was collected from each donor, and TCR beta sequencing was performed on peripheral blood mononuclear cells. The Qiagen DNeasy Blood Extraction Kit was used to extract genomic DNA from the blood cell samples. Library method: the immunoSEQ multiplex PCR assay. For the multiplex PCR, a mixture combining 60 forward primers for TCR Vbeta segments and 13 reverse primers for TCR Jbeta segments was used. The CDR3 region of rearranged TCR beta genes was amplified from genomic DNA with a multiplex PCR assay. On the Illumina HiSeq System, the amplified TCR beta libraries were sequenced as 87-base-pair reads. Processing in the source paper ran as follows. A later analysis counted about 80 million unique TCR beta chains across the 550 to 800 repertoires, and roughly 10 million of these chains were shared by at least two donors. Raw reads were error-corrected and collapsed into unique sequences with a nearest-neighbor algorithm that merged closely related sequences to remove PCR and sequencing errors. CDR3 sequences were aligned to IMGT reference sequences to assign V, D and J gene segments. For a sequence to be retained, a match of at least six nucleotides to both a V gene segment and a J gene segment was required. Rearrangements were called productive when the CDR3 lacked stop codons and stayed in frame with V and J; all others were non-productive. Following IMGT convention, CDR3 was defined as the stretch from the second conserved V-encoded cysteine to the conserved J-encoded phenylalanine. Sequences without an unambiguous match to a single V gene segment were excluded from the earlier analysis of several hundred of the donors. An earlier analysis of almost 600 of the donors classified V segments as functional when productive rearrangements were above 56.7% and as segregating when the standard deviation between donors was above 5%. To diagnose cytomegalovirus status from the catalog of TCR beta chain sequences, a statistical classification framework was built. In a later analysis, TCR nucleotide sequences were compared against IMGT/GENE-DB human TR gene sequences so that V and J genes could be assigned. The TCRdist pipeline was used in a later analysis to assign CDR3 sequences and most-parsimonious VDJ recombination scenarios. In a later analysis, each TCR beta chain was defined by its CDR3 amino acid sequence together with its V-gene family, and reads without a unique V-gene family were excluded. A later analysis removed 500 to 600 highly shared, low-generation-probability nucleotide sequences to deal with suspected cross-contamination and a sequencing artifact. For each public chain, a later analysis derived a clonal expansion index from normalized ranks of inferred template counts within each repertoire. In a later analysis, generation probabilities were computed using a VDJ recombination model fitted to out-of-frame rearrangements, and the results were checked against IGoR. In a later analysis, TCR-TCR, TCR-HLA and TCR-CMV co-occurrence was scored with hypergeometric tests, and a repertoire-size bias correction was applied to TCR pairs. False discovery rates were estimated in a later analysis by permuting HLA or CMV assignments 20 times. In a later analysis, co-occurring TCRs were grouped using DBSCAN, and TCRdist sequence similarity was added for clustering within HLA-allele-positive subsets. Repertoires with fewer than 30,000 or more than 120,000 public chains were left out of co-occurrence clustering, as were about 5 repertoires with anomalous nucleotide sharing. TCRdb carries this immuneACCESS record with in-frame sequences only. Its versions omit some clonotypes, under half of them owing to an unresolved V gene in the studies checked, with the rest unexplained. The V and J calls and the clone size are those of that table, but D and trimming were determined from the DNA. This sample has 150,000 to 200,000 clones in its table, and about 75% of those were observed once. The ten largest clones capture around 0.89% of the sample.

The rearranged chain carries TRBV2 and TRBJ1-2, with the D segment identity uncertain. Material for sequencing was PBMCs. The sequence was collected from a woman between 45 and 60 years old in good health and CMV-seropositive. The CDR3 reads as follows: CASSQTETEGGYTF. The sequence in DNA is TGTGCCAGCAGCCAGACGGAGACCGAGGGTGGCTACACCTTC.